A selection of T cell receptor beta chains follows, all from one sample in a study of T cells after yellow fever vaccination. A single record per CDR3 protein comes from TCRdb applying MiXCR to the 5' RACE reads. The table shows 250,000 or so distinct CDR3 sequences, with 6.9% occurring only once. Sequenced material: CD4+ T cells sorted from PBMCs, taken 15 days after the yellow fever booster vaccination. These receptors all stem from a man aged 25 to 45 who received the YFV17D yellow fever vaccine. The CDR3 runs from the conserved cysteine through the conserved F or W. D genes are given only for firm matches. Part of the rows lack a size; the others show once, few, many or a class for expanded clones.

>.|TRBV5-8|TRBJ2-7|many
TGTGCCAGCAGCTTGTGGGGGGATGCCTACGAGCAGTACTTC
CASSLWGDAYEQYF
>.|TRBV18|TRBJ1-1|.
TGTGCCAGCTCACCCGACATATCCAACACTGAAGCTTTCTTT
CASSPDISNTEAFF
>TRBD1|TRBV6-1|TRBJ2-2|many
TGTGCCAGCATTCCGGGACAGGGGTACACCGGGGAGCTGTTTTTT
CASIPGQGYTGELFF
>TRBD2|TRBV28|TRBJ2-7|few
TGTGCCAGCAGTTCACGACTAGCGGGAGGGGACGAGCAGTACTTC
CASSSRLAGGDEQYF
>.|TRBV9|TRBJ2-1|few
TGTGCCAGCAGCGTAGAAGTACTAGTCAACAATGAGCAGTTCTTC
CASSVEVLVNNEQFF
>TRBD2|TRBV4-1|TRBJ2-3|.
TGCGCCAGCAGCCAAGGTGGGGTAGCGGGAGGAGCAACAGATACGCAGTATTTT
CASSQGGVAGGATDTQYF
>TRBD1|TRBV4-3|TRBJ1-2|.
TGCGCCAGAAGCCCGGACAGGGGGTATGGCTACACCTTC
CARSPDRGYGYTF
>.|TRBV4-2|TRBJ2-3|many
TGTGCCACCCTGGGCGGCAGTTCTTCCACAGATACGCAGTATTTT
CATLGGSSSTDTQYF
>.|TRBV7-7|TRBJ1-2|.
TGTGCCAGCAGCGATCGGACACTTTACTATGGCTACACCTTC
CASSDRTLYYGYTF
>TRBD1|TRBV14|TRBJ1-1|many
TGTGCCAGCAGCCCGACAGGGGAAGCTTTCTTT
CASSPTGEAFF
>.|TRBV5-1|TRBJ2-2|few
TGCGCCAGCTCGCCCAGGGAGTCGAGCACCGGGGAGCTGTTTTTT
CASSPRESSTGELFF
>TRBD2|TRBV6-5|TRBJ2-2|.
TGTGCCAGCAGAAATAGCGGGAGTGGTGCCGGGGAGCTGTTTTTT
CASRNSGSGAGELFF
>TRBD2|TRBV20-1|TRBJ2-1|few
TGCAGTGCTACGGGACTAGCGGGATTGTGGCAGTTCTTC
CSATGLAGLWQFF
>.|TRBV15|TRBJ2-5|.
TGTGCCACCAGCAGAGATCAGGTCGAGACCCAGTACTTC
CATSRDQVETQYF
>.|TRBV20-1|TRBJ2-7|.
TGCAGTGCTAGAGATCTGGCAGGCTACGAGCAGTACTTC
CSARDLAGYEQYF
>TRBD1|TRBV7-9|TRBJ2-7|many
TGTGCCAGCAGCTTAGGAAGGGACAGCACGCAGTACTTC
CASSLGRDSTQYF
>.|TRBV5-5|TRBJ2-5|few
TGTGCCAGCAGCTTGGGGCGCGGGACCGAAGAGACCCAGTACTTC
CASSLGRGTEETQYF
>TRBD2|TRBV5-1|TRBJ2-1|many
TGCGCCAGCAGCTTGAGGCTAGCGGGAGGTACGACCTACAATGAGCAGTTCTTC
CASSLRLAGGTTYNEQFF
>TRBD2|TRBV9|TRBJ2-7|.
TGTGCCAGCAGCGTAGAACCTAGCGGCTACGAGCAGTACTTC
CASSVEPSGYEQYF
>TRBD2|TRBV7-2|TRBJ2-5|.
TGTGCCAGCAGCTTGCAGACTAGCGGTGGGACCCAGTACTTC
CASSLQTSGGTQYF
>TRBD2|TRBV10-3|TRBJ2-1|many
TGTGCCATCAGAGATCTAGCGGGAGCTGTCAATGAGCAGTTCTTC
CAIRDLAGAVNEQFF
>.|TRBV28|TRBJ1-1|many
TGTGCCAGCAGCACGCAGAGACTTGAAGCTTTCTTT
CASSTQRLEAFF
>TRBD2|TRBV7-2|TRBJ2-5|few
TGTGCCAGCAGCTTAGCCGTCACTAGCGGGAGCAGAGAGACCCAGTACTTC
CASSLAVTSGSRETQYF
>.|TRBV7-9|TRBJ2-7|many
TGTGCCAGCAGCTCCTGGGTCTCCTACGAGCAGTACTTC
CASSSWVSYEQYF
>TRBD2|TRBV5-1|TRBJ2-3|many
TGCGCCAGCAGAGGGGGGACTAGCGGGACAAACCGGGATACGCAGTATTTT
CASRGGTSGTNRDTQYF
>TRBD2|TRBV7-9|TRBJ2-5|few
TGTGCCAGCAGCTTATTGGGCTCTAGCGGGAGTCAGACCCAGTACTTC
CASSLLGSSGSQTQYF
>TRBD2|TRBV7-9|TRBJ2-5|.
TGTGCCAGCAGCTCGTACCCGGGACTAGCGAAAGAGACCCAGTACTTC
CASSSYPGLAKETQYF
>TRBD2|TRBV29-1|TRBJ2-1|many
TGCAGCGTTGTCGCGGGAGACGGGAACAATGAGCAGTTCTTC
CSVVAGDGNNEQFF
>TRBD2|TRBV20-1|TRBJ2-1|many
TGCAGTGCTAGATTGACTAGCGGGGCCTCTGGTGAGCAGTTCTTC
CSARLTSGASGEQFF
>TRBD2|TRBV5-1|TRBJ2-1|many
TGCGCCAGCGTCGGGACTAGCGGAATAAATGAGCAGTTCTTC
CASVGTSGINEQFF
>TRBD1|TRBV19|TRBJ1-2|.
TGTGCCAGTAGTGTCCGGGACAGGGTCAATGGCTACACCTTC
CASSVRDRVNGYTF
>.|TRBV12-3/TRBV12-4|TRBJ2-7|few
TGTGCCAGCAGTTCACCGGGTGAGAGCGAGCAGTACTTC
CASSSPGESEQYF
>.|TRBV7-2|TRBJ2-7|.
TGTGCCAGCAGCTTAATAAGGGTCTCCTACGAGCAGTACTTC
CASSLIRVSYEQYF
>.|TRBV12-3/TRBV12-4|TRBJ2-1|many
TGTGCCAGCAGTTTACGGGTGGAACAGGCGCAGTTCTTC
CASSLRVEQAQFF
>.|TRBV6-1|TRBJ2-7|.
TGTGCCAGCAGACCCCCTCCTCGCGGAAGACCCTACGAGCAGTACTTC
CASRPPPRGRPYEQYF
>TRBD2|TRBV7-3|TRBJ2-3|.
TGTGCCAGCAGCCCACACGGGGCGGGAGTATCTGATACGCAGTATTTT
CASSPHGAGVSDTQYF
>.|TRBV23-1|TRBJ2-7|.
TGCGCCAGCAGTCACACACCTCTCGACAGTTACGAGCAGTACTTC
CASSHTPLDSYEQYF
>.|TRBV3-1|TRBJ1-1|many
TGTGCCAGCAGCCAAGATGCGAACACTGAAGCTTTCTTT
CASSQDANTEAFF
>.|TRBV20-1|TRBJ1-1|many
TGCAGTGCTGATAAGAGGGAGGACACTGAAGCTTTCTTT
CSADKREDTEAFF
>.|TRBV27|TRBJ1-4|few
TGTGCCAGCAGGGCCCGGGGGGAAAATGAGAAACTGTTTTTT
CASRARGENEKLFF
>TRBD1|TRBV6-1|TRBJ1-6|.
TGTGCCAGCAGTCGAGGGACAGGGGAGTATTCACCCCTCCACTTT
CASSRGTGEYSPLHF
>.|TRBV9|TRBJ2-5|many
TGTGCCAGCAGCGTACGACTAGATGGTGAGACCCAGTACTTC
CASSVRLDGETQYF
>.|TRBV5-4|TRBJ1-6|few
TGTGCCAGCAGCTTGGCCGGGATAGCAGGTTCACCCCTCCACTTT
CASSLAGIAGSPLHF
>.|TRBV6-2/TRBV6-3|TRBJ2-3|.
TGTGCCAGCAGTTACGGACCCGTCGGTAGTCTGCGCACAGATACGCAGTATTTT
CASSYGPVGSLRTDTQYF
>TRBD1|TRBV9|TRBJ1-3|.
TGTGCCAGCAGCGTAGCGGGACAGGGCACTGGAAACACCATATATTTT
CASSVAGQGTGNTIYF
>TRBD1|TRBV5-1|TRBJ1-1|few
TGCGCCAGCAGCTTGTCATCAGGGGGGAACACTGAAGCTTTCTTT
CASSLSSGGNTEAFF
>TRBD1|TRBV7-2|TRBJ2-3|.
TGTGCCAGCAGCGGACGACAGGGTAGGACAGATACGCAGTATTTT
CASSGRQGRTDTQYF
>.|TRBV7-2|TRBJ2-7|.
TGTGCCAGCGGCTTATTTTCCTACGAGCAGTACTTC
CASGLFSYEQYF
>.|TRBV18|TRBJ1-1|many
TGTGCCAGCTCACCGGCCAGTATGAACACTGAAGCTTTCTTT
CASSPASMNTEAFF
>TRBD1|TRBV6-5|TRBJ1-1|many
TGTGCCAGCAGTACCACGAGACAGGGTAGTTTTGCTTTCTTT
CASSTTRQGSFAFF
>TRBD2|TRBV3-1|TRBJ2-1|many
TGTGCCAGCAGAACCGCGGGAGGGCCAGTCAATGAGCAGTTCTTC
CASRTAGGPVNEQFF
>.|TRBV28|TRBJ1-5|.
TGTGCCAGCAGTTTTGGGGCAGGGGCCTTGAAACAGCCCCAGCATTTT
CASSFGAGALKQPQHF
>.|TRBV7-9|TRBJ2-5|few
TGTGCCAGCAGCTCCCGACCCCTCGGACAAGAGACCCAGTACTTC
CASSSRPLGQETQYF
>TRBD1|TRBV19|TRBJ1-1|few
TGTGCCAGTAGTAGATCGACAGGGGGGAACACTGAAGCTTTCTTT
CASSRSTGGNTEAFF
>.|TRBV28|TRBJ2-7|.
TGTGCCAGCAGTTTATCCTTAAGTCCGCCTACCTACGAGCAGTACTTC
CASSLSLSPPTYEQYF